Below, 19 T cell receptor beta chains from the same sample are listed, as sequenced in a study of neurological immune-mediated disorders. TCRdb processed the 5' RACE reads anew with MiXCR; each CDR3 protein has one entry. The sample contains 87,000 or so distinct CDR3 sequences, roughly 3.5% of which appear only once. Sample: PBMCs. These TCRs come from a woman aged 45-65 years with multiple sclerosis.

Ten or more counts support this clonotype. The rearrangement uses TRBV20-1 and TRBJ1-1; D is undetermined. Trimming pared 2 bases from V and 0 bases from J, leaving 13 bases between. Germline CDR1 DFQATT, CDR2 SNEGSKA (reference sequence). The CDR3 consists of 15 residues. Here the CDR3 DNA reads TGCAGTGCTAGAAGTGTAGGGCTTATGAACACTGAAGCTTTCTTT. Protein: CSARSVGLMNTEAFF.

This clonotype was observed at least ten times. The chain uses TRBV5-5 and TRBJ1-5; TRBD1 might be the D (5 bases). The CDR3 extends over 15 amino acids. CDR1 and CDR2 (germline): SGHKS, YYEKEE (reference sequence). V was cut by 4 bases and J by 0 bases, with 11 bases left in between. The CDR3 nucleotides are TGTGCCAGCAGCCCGACAGTGTATAGCAATCAGCCCCAGCATTTT. The encoded protein is CASSPTVYSNQPQHF.

This clonotype was seen many times. The chain has TRBV24-1 and TRBJ2-1; 7 bases fit TRBD1. V trimming: 5 bases; J trimming: 4 bases; junction bases outside the gene matches: 1. Germline V gene lookup returns CDR1 KGHDR and CDR2 SFDVKD. CDR3 length equals 13 residues. CDR3 bases: TGTGCCACCAGTGGGGACAGTTACAATGAGCAGTTCTTC. Its translation is CATSGDSYNEQFF.

This clonotype was seen at least ten times. The chain recombines TRBV4-1 with TRBJ1-4, with D hard to call. Trimming took 1 base from V and 0 from J, leaving 12 bases between them. The CDR3 is 17 residues long. The germline V gene has CDR1 MGHRA and CDR2 YSYEKL. The CDR3 nucleotides read TGCGCCAGCAGCCAAGCCTATGCACGCGCAACTAATGAAAAACTGTTTTTT. Protein: CASSQAYARATNEKLFF.

The table lists this clonotype with many counts. The chain employs TRBV5-1 and TRBJ1-2; TRBD1 matches at 10 bases. This CDR3 has 15 amino acids. V was pared by 3 bases and J by 8 bases, with 10 bases of the junction left unmatched. Germline V gives CDR1 SGHRS, CDR2 YFSETQ. CDR3 bases: TGCGCCAGCAGCTCGATCCGGGACAGGGGTAGCGGCTACACCTTC. Translation: CASSSIRDRGSGYTF.

This clonotype was seen repeatedly, ten times or more. The chain joins TRBV5-1 to TRBJ2-1, with D perhaps assigned TRBD1 or TRBD2 (6 bases each). The ends were cut back, 5 bases at V and 3 bases at J, with 18 bases in the middle. CDR3 length: 16 residues. Per the germline V gene, CDR1 is SGHRS and CDR2 is YFSETQ. CDR3 in DNA: TGCGCCAGCAGGGAGGCGGGACACCTCAACTACAATGAGCAGTTCTTC. Its translation: CASREAGHLNYNEQFF.

This clonotype was observed many times. V usage is TRBV29-1 and J usage is TRBJ1-2, with 7 positions matching TRBD1. Germline V gene lookup returns CDR1 SQVTM and CDR2 ANQGSEA. This CDR3 comprises 12 residues. V was clipped by 7 bases and J by 7 bases; unmatched bases: 9. CDR3 nucleotides: TGCAGCGGAGGGGGCGTAGAAGGTGGCTACACCTTC. Its translation: CSGGGVEGGYTF.

This clonotype appeared many times. The chain links TRBV6-1 to TRBJ1-1, with D unclear. CDR1 and CDR2 (germline): MNHNS, SASEGT. Trimming cost V 3 bases and J 0 bases, with 11 bases left between them. The CDR3 sequence is 15 residues long. CDR3 sequence: CASSEYPNLNTEAFF. DNA for the CDR3: TGTGCCAGCAGTGAGTACCCCAACTTGAACACTGAAGCTTTCTTT.

This clonotype occurred many times. The CDR3 spells CAIAVTGEQPQHF. In DNA, the CDR3 is TGTGCCATCGCGGTTACGGGTGAACAGCCCCAGCATTTT. This sequence joins TRBV10-3 and TRBJ1-5; no clear D gene. The ends were cut back, 8 bases at V and 7 bases at J, with 15 bases in the middle. CDR3 size: 13 residues. Germline CDR1 ENHRY, CDR2 SYGVKD.

This clonotype has a count of ten or more. V is TRBV7-6 and J is TRBJ2-6; perhaps TRBD1 as D (6 bases). This CDR3 comprises 20 residues. Germline loops: CDR1 SGHVS, CDR2 FNYEAQ. V lost 3 bases and J lost 0, with 21 bases in between. The CDR3 loop reads CASSLLLTGKPVSGANVLTF. CDR3 nucleotides: TGTGCCAGCAGCTTGCTCCTTACAGGGAAACCTGTCTCTGGGGCCAACGTCCTGACTTTC.

Comments on this clonotype: One end of the junction does not line up with germline, which may come from a read error. The chain is built from TRBV12-3 or TRBV12-4 and TRBJ2-1, with 7 bases identical to TRBD2. CDR3 length equals 15 residues. The CDR3 region is CASSFGTISYNDQFF. In DNA form, the CDR3 reads TGTGCCAGCAGTTTCGGGACTATCTCCTACAATGATCAGTTCTTC.

There are a few counts of this clonotype. The CDR3 DNA follows: TGTGCCAGCAGCTCGTGGACCAGCCGACAAGAGACCCAGTACTTC. Translating it yields CASSSWTSRQETQYF. This chain joins TRBV7-2 and TRBJ2-5; D is undetermined. Germline lookup yields CDR1 SGHTA and CDR2 FQGNSA. There are 15 residues in the CDR3. Trimming took 4 bases from V and 2 from J, leaving 14 bases between them.

This clonotype was counted at least ten times. The chain uses TRBV28 and TRBJ2-7; 10 positions match TRBD1. The V and J ends lost 5 bases and 5 bases, in that order; junction bases with no gene match: 6. The CDR3 covers 14 residues. The germline V gene has CDR1 MDHEN and CDR2 SYDVKM. CDR3 nucleotides: TGTGCCAGCAGTCCCCACGGACAGGGGGACGAGCAGTACTTC. It codes for CASSPHGQGDEQYF.

This clonotype has a count of ten or more. This sequence joins TRBV5-1 and TRBJ2-7; D is ambiguous. Trimming shortened V by 0 bases and J by 7 bases, and 14 bases separated the two germline ends. Looked up from germline, CDR1 is SGHRS and CDR2 is YFSETQ. There are 14 residues in the CDR3. The CDR3 spells CASSLVGGPLEQYF. Here the CDR3 DNA reads TGCGCCAGCAGCTTGGTGGGCGGACCGCTGGAGCAGTACTTC.

As regards this clonotype: At one of its ends the junction is not consistent with the germline gene, which may arise from a read error. The gene calls are TRBV5-1 and TRBJ2-3, with no clear D. Germline V gene sequence: CDR1 SGHRS, CDR2 YFSETQ. The CDR3 runs to 12 residues. The CDR3 loop is CASSFGTDKQYF. The CDR3 DNA reads as TGCGCCAGCAGCTTCGGCACAGATAAGCAGTATTTT.

The table lists this clonotype with many counts. V and J are TRBV5-1 and TRBJ2-7; D gene uncertain. CDR3 length equals 14 residues. V shed 0 bases and J shed 3 bases, with 10 bases lying between them. The germline gives CDR1 SGHRS, CDR2 YFSETQ. CDR3 nucleotide sequence: TGCGCCAGCAGCTTGGTAGCTACCGACTACGAGCAGTACTTC. Encoded protein: CASSLVATDYEQYF.

This clonotype appeared many times. The V gene is TRBV9, the J gene TRBJ2-7; TRBD1 matches 9 bases. This CDR3 spans 15 amino acids. CDR1 is SGDLS, CDR2 YYNGEE, per germline. V lost 3 bases and J lost 5; bases outside the gene matches: 9. Here the CDR3 reads CASSEGTGKVHEQYF. The CDR3 DNA is TGTGCCAGCAGCGAGGGGACAGGGAAGGTCCACGAGCAGTACTTC. The full variable domain, rest sourced from reference TRBV9 and TRBJ2-7, is DSGVTQTPKHLITATGQRVTLRCSPRSGDLSVYWYQQSLDQGLQFLIQYYNGEERAKGNILERFSAQQFPDLHSELNLSSLELGDSALYFCASSEGTGKVHEQYFGPGTRLTVT.

There are many counts of this clonotype. The rearrangement joins TRBV6-5 to TRBJ1-2; 9 positions match TRBD1. Trimming at V came to 2 bases and at J to 5 bases, leaving 9 bases not matched to a gene. The CDR3 totals 16 residues. Germline assignment: CDR1 MNHEY and CDR2 SVGAGI. This CDR3 reads CASSYRQGEGWYGYTF. DNA for the CDR3: TGTGCCAGCAGTTACCGACAGGGGGAGGGTTGGTATGGCTACACCTTC.

This clonotype occurred a few times. The junction departs from germline at one end; a sequencing error may be responsible. This chain connects TRBV7-2 to TRBJ1-6; D gene uncertain. The CDR3 runs 13 residues. CDR1 is SGHTA, CDR2 FQGNSA, per germline. The CDR3 DNA is TGTGCCAGTAAGAGCTCCTATAATTCAACCCTCAACTTT. Protein: CASKSSYNSTLNF.